Listed below are T cell receptor beta chains from one sample, sequenced in a study of blood T cell repertoires in COVID-19. The table came from immunoSEQ multiplex PCR; TCRdb's copy has only in-frame clones and leaves some out. This table has more than 85,000 clones, 84% appearing once. The sequenced sample was peripheral blood. These receptors were taken from a man between 60 and 70 years old with acute or convalescent COVID-19. The CDR3 runs from the conserved cysteine through the conserved F or W. The order of the fields is D gene, V gene, clone size, J gene, CDR3 protein, CDR3 DNA. D genes are given only for firm matches. The size of a clone is reported for some rows only, either as once, few or many, or as a class for expanded clones.

D: TRBD1; V: TRBV9; size: NA; J: TRBJ2-5; CDR3: CASSVVGQGAGETQYF; DNA: TGTGCCAGCAGCGTAGTCGGACAGGGGGCCGGAGAGACCCAGTACTTC
D: NA; V: TRBV11-2; size: NA; J: TRBJ1-2; CDR3: CASSPDSVEGYTF; DNA: TGTGCCAGCAGCCCTGACTCCGTCGAAGGCTACACCTTC
D: NA; V: TRBV28; size: NA; J: TRBJ1-2; CDR3: CASSLLNSYGYTF; DNA: TGTGCCAGCAGTCTTCTTAATTCCTATGGCTACACCTTC
D: TRBD1; V: TRBV4-1; size: NA; J: TRBJ1-6; CDR3: CASSLHMGQYNSPLHF; DNA: TGCGCCAGCAGCCTTCATATGGGACAGTATAATTCACCCCTCCACTTT
D: TRBD1; V: TRBV7-9; size: NA; J: TRBJ2-1; CDR3: CASSLRQGAVEQFF; DNA: TGTGCCAGCAGCTTGAGACAGGGGGCGGTTGAGCAGTTCTTC
D: NA; V: TRBV6-6; size: NA; J: TRBJ1-4; CDR3: CASSPSDIYEKLFF; DNA: TGTGCCAGCAGTCCCTCGGACATATACGAAAAACTGTTTTTT
D: TRBD1; V: TRBV5-1; size: once; J: TRBJ2-5; CDR3: CASSLRAGTGADETQYF; DNA: TGCGCCAGCAGCTTGAGAGCCGGGACAGGGGCAGATGAGACCCAGTACTTC
D: TRBD1; V: TRBV27; size: NA; J: TRBJ1-5; CDR3: CASSPGQGNQPQHF; DNA: TGTGCCAGCAGTCCAGGACAGGGCAATCAGCCCCAGCATTTT
D: TRBD1; V: TRBV6-6; size: NA; J: TRBJ1-1; CDR3: CASSYSGQGGREAFF; DNA: TGTGCCAGCAGTTACTCCGGACAGGGGGGCCGTGAAGCTTTCTTT
D: TRBD1; V: TRBV6-5; size: NA; J: TRBJ1-5; CDR3: CASSYGTGLQPQHF; DNA: TGTGCCAGCAGTTACGGGACAGGGTTACAGCCCCAGCATTTT
D: TRBD1; V: TRBV18; size: NA; J: TRBJ1-6; CDR3: CASSLGTGGNSPLHF; DNA: TGTGCCAGCTCACTCGGGACAGGGGGGAATTCACCCCTCCACTTT
D: TRBD1; V: TRBV28; size: NA; J: TRBJ2-1; CDR3: CASSTPGQGRNEQFF; DNA: TGTGCCAGCAGCACTCCGGGACAGGGAAGGAATGAGCAGTTCTTC
D: NA; V: TRBV7-9; size: NA; J: TRBJ2-3; CDR3: CASSLRAGPDTQYF; DNA: TGTGCCAGCAGCTTACGTGCGGGGCCGGATACGCAGTATTTT
D: TRBD1; V: TRBV19; size: NA; J: TRBJ1-6; CDR3: CASSISTGVNSPLHF; DNA: TGTGCCAGTAGTATCTCTACAGGGGTCAATTCACCCCTCCACTTT
D: TRBD1; V: TRBV28; size: NA; J: TRBJ1-2; CDR3: CASSPGQGPAGYTF; DNA: TGTGCCAGCAGTCCGGGACAGGGTCCCGCGGGCTACACCTTC
D: TRBD1; V: TRBV6-5; size: NA; J: TRBJ1-3; CDR3: CATSGQSPGNTIYF; DNA: TGTGCCACCTCGGGACAGAGCCCTGGAAACACCATATATTTT
D: TRBD1; V: TRBV18; size: NA; J: TRBJ1-1; CDR3: CASSPGQGGYTEAFF; DNA: TGTGCCAGCTCACCCGGACAGGGGGGGTACACTGAAGCTTTCTTT
D: NA; V: TRBV2; size: NA; J: TRBJ2-5; CDR3: CASTLQETQYF; DNA: TGTGCCAGCACCCTCCAAGAGACCCAGTACTTC
D: NA; V: TRBV2; size: NA; J: TRBJ2-1; CDR3: CASSERGHEQFF; DNA: TGTGCCAGCAGTGAAAGGGGTCATGAGCAGTTCTTC
D: NA; V: TRBV5-1; size: NA; J: TRBJ1-2; CDR3: CASSPQGGGYGYTF; DNA: TGCGCCAGCAGCCCACAGGGCGGGGGCTATGGCTACACCTTC
D: NA; V: TRBV3-1/TRBV3-2; size: NA; J: TRBJ2-7; CDR3: CASSQWVHSGEQYF; DNA: TGTGCCAGCAGCCAATGGGTTCATTCGGGCGAGCAGTACTTC
D: TRBD1; V: TRBV7-2; size: NA; J: TRBJ2-2; CDR3: CASSLDRLNTGELFF; DNA: TGTGCCAGCAGTTTGGACAGGTTGAACACCGGGGAGCTGTTTTTT
D: NA; V: TRBV7-2; size: NA; J: TRBJ2-2; CDR3: CASSPWGVNTGELFF; DNA: TGTGCCAGCAGCCCCTGGGGGGTGAACACCGGGGAGCTGTTTTTT
D: NA; V: TRBV27; size: NA; J: TRBJ2-7; CDR3: CASSSYMSYEQYF; DNA: TGTGCCAGCAGTTCCTATATGAGCTACGAGCAGTACTTC
D: TRBD2; V: TRBV19; size: NA; J: TRBJ2-1; CDR3: CASMSSGGADEQFF; DNA: TGTGCCAGTATGAGTAGCGGGGGGGCAGATGAGCAGTTCTTC
D: NA; V: TRBV3-1/TRBV3-2; size: NA; J: TRBJ1-2; CDR3: CASSPGAPTSGYTF; DNA: TGTGCCAGCAGCCCTGGTGCGCCCACTTCTGGCTACACCTTC
D: TRBD2; V: TRBV4-1; size: NA; J: TRBJ2-1; CDR3: CASSRGGVYEQFF; DNA: TGCGCCAGCAGCCGCGGGGGGGTCTATGAGCAGTTCTTC
D: TRBD1; V: TRBV5-1; size: NA; J: TRBJ2-1; CDR3: CASIAGGGEQFF; DNA: TGCGCCAGTATCGCAGGGGGCGGTGAGCAGTTCTTC
D: NA; V: TRBV6-2/TRBV6-3; size: NA; J: TRBJ2-2; CDR3: CASSYRRANTGELFF; DNA: TGTGCCAGCAGTTACAGGAGAGCGAACACCGGGGAGCTGTTTTTT
D: TRBD1; V: TRBV3-1/TRBV3-2; size: NA; J: TRBJ2-3; CDR3: CASSQQQGARDTQYF; DNA: TGTGCCAGCAGCCAACAACAGGGGGCGCGGGATACGCAGTATTTT
D: NA; V: TRBV5-1; size: NA; J: TRBJ2-1; CDR3: CASSLDAGGPTEQFF; DNA: TGCGCCAGCAGCTTGGATGCAGGGGGGCCTACGGAGCAGTTCTTC
D: NA; V: TRBV20-1; size: once; J: TRBJ1-6; CDR3: CSASFLRSLHF; DNA: TGCAGTGCTAGTTTCCTTCGGTCCCTCCACTTT
D: NA; V: TRBV7-6; size: NA; J: TRBJ1-5; CDR3: CASSLAGGRNSNQPQHF; DNA: TGTGCCAGCAGCTTAGCGGGGGGGAGAAATAGCAATCAGCCCCAGCATTTT
D: TRBD1; V: TRBV10-3; size: NA; J: TRBJ2-5; CDR3: CAISESIPTGLVKTQYF; DNA: TGTGCCATCAGTGAGTCCATTCCGACAGGGTTGGTGAAGACCCAGTACTTC
D: NA; V: TRBV6-5; size: few; J: TRBJ1-4; CDR3: CASSYSSGGLSEKLFF; DNA: TGTGCCAGCAGTTACTCCAGCGGGGGGCTTAGTGAAAAACTGTTTTTT
D: TRBD2; V: TRBV7-2; size: NA; J: TRBJ2-3; CDR3: CASSPEISGGAKDTQYF; DNA: TGTGCCAGCAGCCCCGAGATTAGCGGGGGGGCGAAAGATACGCAGTATTTT
D: NA; V: TRBV7-2; size: NA; J: TRBJ1-3; CDR3: CASSLGRAGSGNTIYF; DNA: TGTGCCAGCAGCTTAGGCAGGGCAGGGTCTGGAAACACCATATATTTT
D: NA; V: TRBV28; size: NA; J: TRBJ1-3; CDR3: CASSLKSNRGTIYF; DNA: TGTGCCAGCAGTTTAAAAAGCAACCGAGGCACCATATATTTT
D: NA; V: TRBV7-8; size: NA; J: TRBJ1-1; CDR3: CASSRMEAVAEAFF; DNA: TGTGCCAGCAGCCGGATGGAAGCGGTCGCTGAAGCTTTCTTT
D: NA; V: TRBV19; size: NA; J: TRBJ1-3; CDR3: CASSILGISSGNTIYF; DNA: TGTGCCAGTAGTATTTTGGGCATAAGCTCTGGAAACACCATATATTTT
D: NA; V: TRBV18; size: NA; J: TRBJ1-5; CDR3: CASSQLNDQPQHF; DNA: TGTGCCAGCTCACAACTCAACGATCAGCCCCAGCATTTT
D: TRBD1; V: TRBV7-8; size: few; J: TRBJ1-3; CDR3: CASSPFTQGAGNTIYF; DNA: TGTGCCAGCAGCCCATTTACGCAGGGGGCTGGAAACACCATATATTTT
D: TRBD1; V: TRBV23-1; size: NA; J: TRBJ1-2; CDR3: CASTAHGTGTYGYTF; DNA: TGCGCCAGCACTGCCCACGGGACAGGGACTTATGGCTACACCTTC
D: NA; V: TRBV2; size: NA; J: TRBJ1-2; CDR3: CASRDSPLGYTF; DNA: TGTGCCAGCAGGGACAGCCCTTTGGGCTACACCTTC
D: NA; V: TRBV4-2; size: NA; J: TRBJ2-6; CDR3: CASSQFTVSGANVLTF; DNA: TGTGCCAGCAGCCAGTTTACAGTCTCTGGGGCCAACGTCCTGACTTTC
D: TRBD1; V: TRBV29-1; size: NA; J: TRBJ2-1; CDR3: CSLVGTGLYNEQFF; DNA: TGCAGCCTTGTTGGGACAGGGCTATACAATGAGCAGTTCTTC
D: NA; V: TRBV5-1; size: once; J: TRBJ2-5; CDR3: CASSLVGLGTYQETQYF; DNA: TGCGCCAGCAGCTTGGTGGGACTGGGGACGTACCAAGAGACCCAGTACTTC
D: TRBD1; V: TRBV2; size: NA; J: TRBJ2-3; CDR3: CASLLDRATDTQYF; DNA: TGTGCCAGCCTTTTGGACAGGGCCACAGATACGCAGTATTTT
D: TRBD1; V: TRBV18; size: NA; J: TRBJ2-4; CDR3: CASSPRPGTGDKAKNIQYF; DNA: TGTGCCAGCTCACCACGTCCCGGGACAGGGGACAAGGCCAAAAACATTCAGTACTTC
D: NA; V: TRBV5-1; size: NA; J: TRBJ2-3; CDR3: CASSRGSTDTQYF; DNA: TGCGCCAGCAGCAGGGGTAGCACAGATACGCAGTATTTT
D: NA; V: TRBV6-1; size: NA; J: TRBJ1-5; CDR3: CASSEASRTGSNQPQHF; DNA: TGTGCCAGCAGTGAAGCCTCTCGTACGGGGAGCAATCAGCCCCAGCATTTT
D: NA; V: TRBV5-1; size: once; J: TRBJ2-7; CDR3: CASSQTGGTYEQYF; DNA: TGCGCCAGCAGCCAGACAGGAGGAACCTACGAGCAGTACTTC
D: NA; V: TRBV19; size: few; J: TRBJ2-2; CDR3: CASSIKGVGELFF; DNA: TGTGCCAGTAGTATAAAGGGGGTCGGGGAGCTGTTTTTT
D: NA; V: TRBV18; size: NA; J: TRBJ1-2; CDR3: CASSADRNYGYTF; DNA: TGTGCCAGCTCGGCGGACAGAAACTATGGCTACACCTTC
D: TRBD2; V: TRBV11-3; size: NA; J: TRBJ2-5; CDR3: CASSSTRASGGGTQYF; DNA: TGTGCCAGCAGCTCTACTCGGGCTAGCGGAGGCGGGACCCAGTACTTC
D: TRBD2; V: TRBV28; size: NA; J: TRBJ2-1; CDR3: CASSSSGTKVNEQFF; DNA: TGTGCCAGCAGTTCCTCCGGGACTAAAGTGAATGAGCAGTTCTTC
D: NA; V: TRBV10-3; size: NA; J: TRBJ2-7; CDR3: CAISEGPSRSFEQYF; DNA: TGTGCCATCAGTGAAGGACCTAGCCGTTCATTCGAGCAGTACTTC
D: NA; V: TRBV6-5; size: NA; J: TRBJ1-1; CDR3: CASSYSSRGNTEAFF; DNA: TGTGCCAGCAGTTACTCTAGTAGGGGGAACACTGAAGCTTTCTTT
D: TRBD2; V: TRBV5-1; size: NA; J: TRBJ2-5; CDR3: CASSLSGEETQYF; DNA: TGCGCCAGCAGCCTGAGCGGGGAAGAGACCCAGTACTTC
D: TRBD1; V: TRBV28; size: NA; J: TRBJ2-5; CDR3: CASSLPRTGGQETQYF; DNA: TGTGCCAGCAGCTTACCCCGGACAGGGGGCCAAGAGACCCAGTACTTC